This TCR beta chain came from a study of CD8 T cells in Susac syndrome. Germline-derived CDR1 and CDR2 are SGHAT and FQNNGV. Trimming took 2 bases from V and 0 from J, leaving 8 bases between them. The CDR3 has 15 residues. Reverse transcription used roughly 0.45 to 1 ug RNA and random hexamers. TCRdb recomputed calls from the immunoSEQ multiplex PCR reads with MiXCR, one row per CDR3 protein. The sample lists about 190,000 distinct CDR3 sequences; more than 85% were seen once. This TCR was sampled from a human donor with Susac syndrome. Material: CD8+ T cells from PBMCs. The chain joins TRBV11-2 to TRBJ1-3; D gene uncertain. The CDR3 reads CASSLRAHSGNTIYF. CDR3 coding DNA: TGTGCCAGCAGCTTAAGAGCACACTCTGGAAACACCATATATTTT.